The source of this T cell receptor beta chain is a study of control samples from healthy donors and cancer patients. CDR1 and CDR2 from the germline V gene are PRHDT and FYEKMQ (reference sequence). The J segment lost 5 bases and the V segment lost 5 bases, leaving 2 bases of the junction unmatched. The length of the CDR3 is 13 residues. Measured with immunoSEQ multiplex PCR; TCRdb has only the in-frame clones, and not every one. The top ten clones hold 5.8% of a sample with around 140,000 clones, approximately 94% of them seen once. This clonotype was sampled from a man aged 18-30 years in good health. The chain combines TRBV13 with TRBJ2-2, with TRBD1 matching 7 bases. Material: blood. The CDR3 coding sequence is TGTGCCAGCAGCCACAGGGGAACCGGGGAGCTGTTTTTT. Its protein product is CASSHRGTGELFF. Filled out from reference TRBV13 and TRBJ2-2, the complete variable domain reads AAGVIQSPRHLIKEKRETATLKCYPIPRHDTVYWYQQGPGQDPQFLISFYEKMQSDKGSIPDRFSAQQFSDYHSELNMSSLELGDSALYFCASSHRGTGELFFGEGSRLTVL.